This TCR beta chain stems from a study of long-term antiretroviral therapy in people with HIV. Findings and limits, study-wide: The clones with expansion before ART were dominant in the repertoire at all time points. HIV repertoires spanned tighter CDR3 length ranges than controls did. Samples were collected from about 2004 to 2017 under possibly less effective ART regimens.

The CDR3 has 13 amino acids. CDR1 and CDR2 (germline): SGHVS, FNYEAQ. Trimming stripped 2 bases from V and 6 bases from J, with 11 bases between. For this clone: Its antigen is currently unknown.

An immunoSEQ assay, version v3.0, was performed at survey level. The assay was immunoSEQ multiplex PCR, and TCRdb's table has in-frame clones only and misses some. Here the sample spans around 21,000 clones, 81% being singletons. V usage is TRBV7-6 and J usage is TRBJ2-7; no clear D gene. The origin of this receptor is a man between 35 and 55 years old with HIV. The source material was unsorted PBMCs, sampled 0.1 years before starting antiretroviral therapy. The CDR3 sequence: CASSLSGLSEQYF. The CDR3 bases are TGTGCCAGCAGCTTATCTGGGCTCTCCGAGCAGTACTTC.